This T cell receptor beta chain was identified in a study of breast tumors, draining lymph nodes, adjacent tissues. The CDR3 extends over 11 amino acids. Trimming removed 7 bases from V and 7 bases from J, with 11 bases in between. Per germline, CDR1 SQVTM and CDR2 ANQGSEA. This clonotype was seen many times. Its antigen remains unknown. The lymph nodes were axillary draining lymph nodes from breast cancer patients. Study-wide points: Tumor repertoires ranked between lymph nodes and nontumor tissue in diversity, with V and J gene preferences. That most tumor T cells come from lymph nodes remained unproven.

TCRdb re-called the multiplex PCR reads through MiXCR, storing one row per CDR3 protein. The sample lists about 130,000 distinct CDR3 sequences, 20% to 25% occurring once. The TCR was taken from a female donor with breast cancer. Some clones in this sample may be carry-over from other donors' samples. Sample: axillary lymph node tissue. The V and J genes are TRBV29-1 and TRBJ2-1; the D gene is possibly TRBD2 (6 bases). CDR3 region: CSAETRNEQFF. CDR3 DNA: TGCAGCGCCGAGACTAGAAATGAGCAGTTCTTC.